This TCR beta chain was identified during a study of molecular identifiers for immune sequencing clone quantification. Study outcomes and limitations: For effector cells, clones above 20 RNA copies held over 97% of molecules; for naive cells, under 1%. Sizes of highly expanded clones could be underestimated through identical TCRs sharing a barcode.

This CDR3 region has 14 residues. CDR1 MNHEY and CDR2 SVGEGT come from the germline V gene. V lost 4 bases to trimming and J lost 4 bases; unmatched junction nucleotides: 3. TCRdb used MiXCR to reprocess the PCR reads, holding one entry per CDR3 protein. The repertoire holds about 320,000 distinct CDR3 sequences, with around a fifth as singletons. Libraries of naive CD8 cells were prepared from about 19,000 to 1,100,000 sorted cells using 10%, 30% or 50% RNA. Isolation of naive CD8 T cells was achieved by sorting on a CD8+CD4-CCR7+CD45RA+ phenotype. This clonotype was seen a few times. Its antigen is still unknown.

The sequenced material came from naive CD8+ T cells from blood, with Jurkat cell RNA spiked in. Subset noted: FACS-sorted CD8+CD4-CCR7+CD45RA+ naive T cells. The receptor's source is a human donor in good health. Some libraries in this study had Jurkat cell RNA spiked in. The V call is TRBV6-2 or TRBV6-3, the J call TRBJ2-7, with 11 bases identical to TRBD2. CDR3 in amino acids: CASSSLAGEYEQYF. Here the CDR3 DNA reads TGTGCCAGCAGTTCACTAGCGGGAGAGTACGAGCAGTACTTC.